This T cell receptor beta chain was identified in a study of neurological immune-mediated disorders. Overall study context: Of around 34 multiple sclerosis patients, some 30 were relapsing-remitting and 3 secondary progressive. Findings of the study overall: None of the CDR3 amino acid sequences of expanded clones recurred across subjects, suggesting private repertoires in all groups.

This clonotype was seen many times. The antigen is not known. The length of the CDR3 is 14 residues. Germline CDR1 and CDR2: WSHSY and SAAADI. The ends lost 10 bases at V and 6 bases at J; junction bases unmatched: 10. Per sequencing run, 15-18 subjects together gave over 200 million TCR-beta sequences. TCRdb reanalysed the 5' RACE reads using MiXCR and keeps one entry per CDR3 protein. The sample yields under 45,000 distinct CDR3 sequences, 3.8% seen once. The genes are TRBV10-2 and TRBJ2-1; 9 nucleotides line up with TRBD2. The receptor was derived from a man aged 25 to 40 with multiple sclerosis. Material for sequencing was PBMCs. CDR3 in amino acids: CATRPGLASNEQFF. DNA for the CDR3: TGCGCCACCAGACCGGGACTAGCATCCAATGAGCAGTTCTTC.